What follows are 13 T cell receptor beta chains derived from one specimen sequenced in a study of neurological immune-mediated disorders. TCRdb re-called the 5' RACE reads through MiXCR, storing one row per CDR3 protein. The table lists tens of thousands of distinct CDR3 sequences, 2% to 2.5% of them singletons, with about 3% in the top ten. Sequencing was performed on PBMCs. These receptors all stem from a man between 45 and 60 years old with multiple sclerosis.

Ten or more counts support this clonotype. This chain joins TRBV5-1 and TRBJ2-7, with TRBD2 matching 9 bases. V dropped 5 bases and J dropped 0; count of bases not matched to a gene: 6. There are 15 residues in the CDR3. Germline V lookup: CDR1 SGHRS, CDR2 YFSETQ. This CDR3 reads CASSFIAGASYEQYF. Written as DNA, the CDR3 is TGCGCCAGCAGTTTTATAGCGGGGGCCTCCTACGAGCAGTACTTC.

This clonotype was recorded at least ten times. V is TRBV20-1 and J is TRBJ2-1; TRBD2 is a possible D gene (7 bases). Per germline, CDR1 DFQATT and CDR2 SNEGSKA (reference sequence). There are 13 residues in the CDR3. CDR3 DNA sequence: TGCTCCTGCAGTAGGGGGGGCTACAATGAGCAGTTCTTC. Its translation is CSCSRGGYNEQFF.

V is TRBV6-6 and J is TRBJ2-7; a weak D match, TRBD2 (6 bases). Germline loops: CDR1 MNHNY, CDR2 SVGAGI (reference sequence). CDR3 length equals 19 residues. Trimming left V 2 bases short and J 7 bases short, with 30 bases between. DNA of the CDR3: TGTGCCAGCAGTTACCCGGCGGGCGAGGTTCTTGGAGGGGCGCGGGAGCAGTACTTC. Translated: CASSYPAGEVLGGAREQYF.

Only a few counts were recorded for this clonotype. CDR3 nucleotides: TGCAGTGCTTACCACTGGGCGGTGAACACTGAAGCTTTCTTT. This encodes CSAYHWAVNTEAFF. The chain joins TRBV20-1 to TRBJ1-1; D ambiguous. V gave up 5 bases and J gave up 0 bases, with 13 bases separating them. CDR1 and CDR2 (germline): DFQATT, SNEGSKA (reference sequence). The CDR3 spans 14 residues.

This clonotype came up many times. CDR3 sequence reads: CAWSGSYEQYF. DNA of the CDR3: TGTGCCTGGAGCGGTTCCTACGAGCAGTACTTC. V is TRBV30 and J is TRBJ2-7, with unresolved D. The germline V gene encodes CDR1 GTSNPN and CDR2 SVGIG (reference sequence). Trimming removed 3 bases from V and 1 base from J, with 4 bases in between. This CDR3 has 11 residues.

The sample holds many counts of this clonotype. As DNA, the CDR3 is TGTGCCAGCAGCTGGCGACTAGCGGGGGGCAACTTC. This encodes CASSWRLAGGNF. The rearrangement uses TRBV21-1 and TRBJ2-5; the table's D gene call, TRBD2, was not cross checked with the DNA. TRBV21-1 is tagged as a pseudogene. CDR3 length: 12 amino acids.

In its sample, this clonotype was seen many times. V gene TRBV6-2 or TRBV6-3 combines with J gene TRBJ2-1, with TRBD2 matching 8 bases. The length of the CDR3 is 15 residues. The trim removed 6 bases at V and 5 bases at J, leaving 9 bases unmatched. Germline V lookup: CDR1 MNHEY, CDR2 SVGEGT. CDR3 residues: CASSSLRGEHNEQFF. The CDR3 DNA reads TGTGCCAGCAGCTCCTTGCGGGGGGAGCACAATGAGCAGTTCTTC.

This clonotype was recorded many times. The CDR3 DNA sequence: TGTGCCAGCAGCTTAGAACAGGGCACCTACGAGCAGTACTTC. This encodes CASSLEQGTYEQYF. This chain links TRBV7-9 with TRBJ2-7; possible D gene TRBD1, 6 bases. Germline V lookup: CDR1 SEHNR, CDR2 FQNEAQ (reference sequence). The CDR3 is 14 residues long. The germline V and J ends were trimmed by 1 base and 2 bases, with 9 bases remaining between them.

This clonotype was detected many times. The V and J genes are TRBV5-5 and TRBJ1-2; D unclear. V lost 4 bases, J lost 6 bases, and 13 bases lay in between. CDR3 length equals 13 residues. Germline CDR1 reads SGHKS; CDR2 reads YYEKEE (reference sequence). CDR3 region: CASSRSRDNGYTF. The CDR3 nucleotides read TGTGCCAGCAGCCGTTCCCGGGATAATGGCTACACCTTC. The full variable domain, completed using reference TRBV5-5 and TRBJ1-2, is DAGVTQSPTHLIKTRGQQVTLRCSPISGHKSVSWYQQVLGQGPQFIFQYYEKEERGRGNFPDRFSARQFPNYSSELNVNALLLGDSALYLCASSRSRDNGYTFGSGTRLTVV.

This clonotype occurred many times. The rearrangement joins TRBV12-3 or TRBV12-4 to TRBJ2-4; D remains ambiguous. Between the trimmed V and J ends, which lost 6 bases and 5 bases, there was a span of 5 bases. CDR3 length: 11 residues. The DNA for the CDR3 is TGTGCCAGCAGCCCTCAAAACATTCAGTACTTC. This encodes CASSPQNIQYF.

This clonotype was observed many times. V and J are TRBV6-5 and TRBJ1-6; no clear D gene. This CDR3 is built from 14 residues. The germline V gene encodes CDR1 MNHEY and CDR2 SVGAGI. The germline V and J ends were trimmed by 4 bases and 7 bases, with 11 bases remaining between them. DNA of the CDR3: TGTGCCAGCAGTTCGGAGGCTATGAATTCACCCCTCCACTTT. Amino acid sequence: CASSSEAMNSPLHF.

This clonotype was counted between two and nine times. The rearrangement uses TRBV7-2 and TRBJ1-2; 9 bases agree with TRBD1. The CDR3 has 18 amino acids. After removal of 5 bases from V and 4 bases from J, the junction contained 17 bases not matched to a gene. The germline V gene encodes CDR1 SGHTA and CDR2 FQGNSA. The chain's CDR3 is CASSPSGARTGASYGYTF. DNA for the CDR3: TGTGCCAGCAGCCCTAGCGGGGCAAGGACAGGGGCGAGCTATGGCTACACCTTC.

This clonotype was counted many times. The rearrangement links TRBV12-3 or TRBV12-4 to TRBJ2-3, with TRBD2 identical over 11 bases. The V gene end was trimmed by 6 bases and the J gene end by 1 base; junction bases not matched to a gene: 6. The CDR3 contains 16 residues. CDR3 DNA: TGTGCCAGCAGCGGACAACTAGCGGGGGGCACAGATACGCAGTATTTT. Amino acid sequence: CASSGQLAGGTDTQYF.